This T cell receptor (beta chain) was recorded in a study of T cells in women clearing cervical HPV infection. As regards this clone: Read data end 3 residues before the CDR3 end; the end is taken from the germline J gene.

Germline V gene data show CDR1 as SGHTS and CDR2 as YDEGEE. The length of the CDR3 is 15 residues. Germline trimming cut 0 bases from V and 7 bases from J; bases unmatched to any gene: 4. The data were produced by immunoSEQ multiplex PCR, yet TCRdb's version contains in-frame clones alone and is incomplete. The table lists about 39,000 clones, with around 4.9% in the top ten. The specimen sequenced was blood buffy coat. This TCR was sampled from a woman aged 18-70 years with a cervical HPV16 infection that either progressed to CIN3+ or cleared (not recorded which). The chain links TRBV5-8 to TRBJ1-5, with 10 bases lining up with TRBD1. The part of the CDR3 DNA that was read is TGTGCCAGCAGCTTGGAAGGGACAGGGGAACAGCCC. This codes for CASSLEGTGEQP. The full CDR3 protein is CASSLEGTGEQPQHF.